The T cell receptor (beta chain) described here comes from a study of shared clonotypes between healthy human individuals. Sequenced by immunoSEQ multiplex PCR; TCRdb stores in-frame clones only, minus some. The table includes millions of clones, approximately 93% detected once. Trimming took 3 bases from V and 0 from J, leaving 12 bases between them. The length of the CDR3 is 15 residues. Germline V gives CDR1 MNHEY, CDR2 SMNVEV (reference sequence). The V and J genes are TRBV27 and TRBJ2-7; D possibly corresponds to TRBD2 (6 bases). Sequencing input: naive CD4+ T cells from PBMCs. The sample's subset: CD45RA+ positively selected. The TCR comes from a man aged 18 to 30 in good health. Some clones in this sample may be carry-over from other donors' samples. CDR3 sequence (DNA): TGTGCCAGCAGTTTCAAGTGGGGGGTCTCCTACGAGCAGTACTTC. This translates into CASSFKWGVSYEQYF.